These T cell receptor beta chains were read from a single sample in a study of OX40 agonist ivuxolimab in advanced cancers. Using immunoSEQ multiplex PCR, the repertoire was profiled, and TCRdb retains in-frame clones only, with some absent. The repertoire holds fewer than 30,000 clones, with under 90% as singletons. Sequences were derived from CD4+ or CD8+ T cells sorted from blood, sampled in a trial of the OX40 agonist ivuxolimab. These receptors all stem from an adult with an advanced solid tumor such as melanoma, head and neck, liver or kidney cancer. Both conserved end residues are part of each CDR3. D genes are given only for firm matches. Clone size, where shown, is once, few, many, or a class for clones that have expanded.

.	TRBV9	.	TRBJ2-7	14	TGTGCCAGCAGCCCCCGGGGTGTGGGGTACGAGCAGTACTTC	CASSPRGVGYEQYF
.	TRBV28	.	TRBJ1-2	15	TGTGCCAGCAGTTTCTTGCAAAGAGGGAACTATGGCTACACCTTC	CASSFLQRGNYGYTF
.	TRBV21-1	.	TRBJ2-1	16	TGTGCCAGCAGCAAAGTCGGACGGGAGGCGTACAATGAGCAGTTCTTC	CASSKVGREAYNEQFF
.	TRBV30	.	TRBJ2-5	13	TGTGCCTGGAGGGGGCAGGGTCAAGAGACCCAGTACTTC	CAWRGQGQETQYF
.	TRBV30	.	TRBJ1-2	15	TGTGCCTGGAGTGACGGACCCTTATCCTTCTATGGCTACACCTTC	CAWSDGPLSFYGYTF
.	TRBV2	.	TRBJ1-5	14	TGTGCCAGCAGTGAAGCGCTGGGTCGTCAGCCCCAGCATTTT	CASSEALGRQPQHF
once	TRBV27	TRBD2	TRBJ2-7	14	TGTGCCAGCAGTCAACTAGCGGGAGCCTACGAGCAGTACTTC	CASSQLAGAYEQYF
.	TRBV9	.	TRBJ2-1	13	TGTGCCAGCAGCGTAGCTGGAGGGGGTGAGCAGTTCTTC	CASSVAGGGEQFF
.	TRBV6-1	TRBD1	TRBJ2-7	14	TGTGCCAGCAGTGTGGGGACAGAGTCCTACGAGCAGTACTTC	CASSVGTESYEQYF
.	TRBV11-2	.	TRBJ1-1	14	TGTGCCAGCAGCTCCCGACGGGAGAACACTGAAGCTTTCTTT	CASSSRRENTEAFF
.	TRBV13	TRBD2	TRBJ2-1	18	TGTGCCACCCAAGGGGGACTAGCGGGGGCCAAAGTTTACAATGAGCAGTTCTTC	CATQGGLAGAKVYNEQFF
few	TRBV9	.	TRBJ1-2	17	TGTGCCAGCAGCGTAGAATCCACATTACAGGGAAACTATGGCTACACCTTC	CASSVESTLQGNYGYTF
.	TRBV30	.	TRBJ1-6	14	TGTGCCTGGAGTCCGACGCTATATAATTCACCCCTCCACTTT	CAWSPTLYNSPLHF
.	TRBV28	TRBD1	TRBJ2-2	17	TGTGCCAGCACGTTCCGGATAGGGACAGAGAACACCGGGGAGCTGTTTTTT	CASTFRIGTENTGELFF
.	TRBV28	TRBD2	TRBJ2-1	14	TGTGCCAGCAGTCTAGCGGGAACCTTTAATGAGCAGTTCTTC	CASSLAGTFNEQFF
.	TRBV9	TRBD1	TRBJ2-1	15	TGTGCCAGCAGCTTGGGACAGGGCTCGTACAATGAGCAGTTCTTC	CASSLGQGSYNEQFF
many	TRBV4-2	.	TRBJ2-5	16	TGTGCCAGCAGCCCCCCCTACTCATCGGGGGTAGAGACCCAGTACTTC	CASSPPYSSGVETQYF
.	TRBV7-9	.	TRBJ2-7	15	TGTGCCAGCAGCTTAGCGGAAAGGTGGGTCCACGAGCAGTACTTC	CASSLAERWVHEQYF
.	TRBV5-1	.	TRBJ2-7	13	TGCGCCAGCAGCTTGACCGACGGATACGAGCAGTACTTC	CASSLTDGYEQYF
once	TRBV29-1	TRBD1	TRBJ1-2	13	TGCAGCGCGTCCGGGACAGGGACCTATGGCTACACCTTC	CSASGTGTYGYTF
.	TRBV7-9	TRBD1	TRBJ1-4	15	TGTGCCAGCAGCTTTTACGGGACAGGGGACGAAAAACTGTTTTTT	CASSFYGTGDEKLFF
.	TRBV6-5	TRBD1	TRBJ2-5	15	TGTGCCAGCAGTTTCGGACAGGGACCCCGGGAGACCCAGTACTTC	CASSFGQGPRETQYF
.	TRBV6-6	.	TRBJ1-1	15	TGTGCCAGCAGTTTCGGGCAGGGAGGGAACACTGAAGCTTTCTTT	CASSFGQGGNTEAFF
.	TRBV4-1	.	TRBJ2-1	16	TGCGCCAGCAGCCAAGAGAGCCCTTTCAGCTACAATGAGCAGTTCTTC	CASSQESPFSYNEQFF
.	TRBV30	.	TRBJ1-1	17	TGTGCCTGGAGTGTACGGTGGGGATCGGGGCCGAACACTGAAGCTTTCTTT	CAWSVRWGSGPNTEAFF
once	TRBV7-9	TRBD1	TRBJ2-2	14	TGTGCCAGCAGCTCACCGGGACAGTTCGGGGAGCTGTTTTTT	CASSSPGQFGELFF
.	TRBV30	TRBD1	TRBJ1-2	17	TGTGCCTGGAGCTCTTGGAGGACAGGGGGCCGAGGCTATGGCTACACCTTC	CAWSSWRTGGRGYGYTF
.	TRBV29-1	.	TRBJ2-1	14	TGCAGCGTTGTAGCGGTTACCTCCTACAATGAGCAGTTCTTC	CSVVAVTSYNEQFF
.	TRBV5-1	.	TRBJ2-1	16	TGCGCCAGCAGCCTACGTCTCTCCGGCTCCTACAATGAGCAGTTCTTC	CASSLRLSGSYNEQFF
.	TRBV30	.	TRBJ1-4	12	TGTGCCTATCTTCGGATGGGTGAAAAACTGTTTTTT	CAYLRMGEKLFF
.	TRBV7-9	.	TRBJ2-7	12	TGTGCCAGCAGCTTAATTAATTTCGAGCAGTACTTC	CASSLINFEQYF
.	TRBV6-4	TRBD1	TRBJ2-6	16	TGTGCCAGCAGTGAGGGACAGGGCACTGGGGCCAACGTCCTGACTTTC	CASSEGQGTGANVLTF
.	TRBV15	.	TRBJ2-7	14	TGTGCCACCAGCAGAGGCGGGGCAACCTACGAGCAGTACTTC	CATSRGGATYEQYF
.	TRBV29-1	.	TRBJ1-1	11	TGCAGCGTTGTTATGAACACTGAAGCTTTCTTT	CSVVMNTEAFF
.	TRBV9	TRBD1	TRBJ2-1	15	TGTGCCAGCAGCGTAGAAGGGACAGTCTACAATGAGCAGTTCTTC	CASSVEGTVYNEQFF
.	TRBV9	.	TRBJ2-3	15	TGTGCCAGCAGCGTAGATGATGCTAGCACAGATACGCAGTATTTT	CASSVDDASTDTQYF
.	TRBV19	TRBD2	TRBJ2-2	16	TGTGCCAGTATGGGACTAGCGGAAAGGGTCACCGGGGAGCTGTTTTTT	CASMGLAERVTGELFF
.	TRBV30	TRBD2	TRBJ2-7	13	TGTGCCTGGATGTGGTCTAGCGGCTACGAGCAGTACTTC	CAWMWSSGYEQYF
.	TRBV2	.	TRBJ2-1	13	TGTGCCAGCCAAGTTGACGAGTACAATGAGCAGTTCTTC	CASQVDEYNEQFF
.	TRBV5-4	TRBD2	TRBJ2-2	17	TGTGCCAGCAGCTTGGGCCTAGCGGGGGGGCCCACCGGGGAGCTGTTTTTT	CASSLGLAGGPTGELFF
.	TRBV13	TRBD1	TRBJ2-1	15	TGTGCCAGCAAAACCGGGACAGGGGCCTACAATGAGCAGTTCTTC	CASKTGTGAYNEQFF
.	TRBV9	.	TRBJ1-1	15	TGTGCCAGCAGCGTTAATACAGGGATGAACACTGAAGCTTTCTTT	CASSVNTGMNTEAFF
few	TRBV4-1	.	TRBJ1-1	16	TGCGCCAGCAGCCAAGGTTGGTCGGGGACGAACACTGAAGCTTTCTTT	CASSQGWSGTNTEAFF
.	TRBV7-8	TRBD1	TRBJ1-1	15	TGTGCCAGCAGCTTAGCCGGGACAGGGGACCGAGAAGCTTTCTTT	CASSLAGTGDREAFF